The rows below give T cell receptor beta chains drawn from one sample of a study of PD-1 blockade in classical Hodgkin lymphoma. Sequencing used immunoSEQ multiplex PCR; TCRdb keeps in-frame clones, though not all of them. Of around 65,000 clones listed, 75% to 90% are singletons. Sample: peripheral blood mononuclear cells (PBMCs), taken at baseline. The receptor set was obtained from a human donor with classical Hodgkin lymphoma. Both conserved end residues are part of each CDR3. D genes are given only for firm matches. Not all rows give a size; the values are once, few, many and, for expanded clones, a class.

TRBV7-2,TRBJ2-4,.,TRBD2,CASSLAGTSGNIQYF,TGTGCCAGCAGCTTAGCCGGGACTAGCGGTAACATTCAGTACTTC
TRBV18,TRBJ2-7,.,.,CASSPLGEDEQYF,TGTGCCAGCTCACCACTAGGGGAGGACGAGCAGTACTTC
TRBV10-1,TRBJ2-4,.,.,CASRREAKNIQYF,TGCGCCAGCAGGAGAGAAGCCAAAAACATTCAGTACTTC
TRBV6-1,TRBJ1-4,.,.,CASSVSGATNEKLFF,TGTGCCAGCAGTGTTAGTGGGGCCACTAATGAAAAACTGTTTTTT
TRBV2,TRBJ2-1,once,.,CASSEAIWKGTPWNEQFF,TGTGCCAGCAGTGAAGCAATTTGGAAGGGGACCCCTTGGAATGAGCAGTTCTTC
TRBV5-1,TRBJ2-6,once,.,CASGLGGSGANVLTF,TGCGCCAGCGGCCTCGGGGGCTCTGGGGCCAACGTCCTGACTTTC
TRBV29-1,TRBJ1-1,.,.,CSVGDTEAFF,TGCAGCGTTGGGGACACTGAAGCTTTCTTT
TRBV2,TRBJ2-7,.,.,CASSGANTRIEQYF,TGTGCCAGCAGTGGGGCCAACACCAGGATAGAGCAGTACTTC
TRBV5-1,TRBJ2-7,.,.,CASSLSPGANEQYF,TGCGCCAGCAGCTTGTCCCCTGGGGCAAACGAGCAGTACTTC
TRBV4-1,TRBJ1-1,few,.,CASSQKAQGNGEAFF,TGCGCCAGCAGCCAAAAGGCTCAGGGAAACGGCGAAGCTTTCTTT
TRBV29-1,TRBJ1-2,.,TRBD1,CSVGRDSSVGYTF,TGCAGCGTGGGAAGGGACAGCTCCGTTGGCTACACCTTC
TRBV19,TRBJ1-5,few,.,CASSSRRGGNQPQHF,TGTGCCAGTAGTTCCCGACGGGGGGGCAATCAGCCCCAGCATTTT
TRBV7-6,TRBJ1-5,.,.,CASSLGPVQNQPQHF,TGTGCCAGCAGCTTGGGACCCGTGCAAAATCAGCCCCAGCATTTT
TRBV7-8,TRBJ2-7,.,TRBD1,CASSYRTGRLEQYF,TGTGCCAGCAGCTACCGGACAGGGCGGCTCGAGCAGTACTTC